The 26 T cell receptor beta chains below all came from one sample that was sequenced in a study of tumor-infiltrating lymphocytes in primary liver carcinoma. A constant-region primer primed TCR beta cDNA synthesis from roughly 510 ng of total RNA. Slightly modified ARM-PCR served as the procedure for the TCR beta libraries. These libraries came from three rounds of nested multiplex PCR. Researchers ran the first two PCR rounds for roughly 11 cycles each with TRBV1-TRBV30 forward primers and a C-beta reverse primer. TCRdb analysed the multiplex PCR reads with MiXCR anew, one entry per CDR3 protein. The sample has 90,000 to 150,000 distinct CDR3 sequences; under 70% are singletons. Co-extraction yielded RNA and DNA from roughly 20-30 mg of unsorted bulk tissue. Sequencing was done on a sample of tumor-adjacent normal liver tissue. The receptors derive from a woman aged 60-70 years with primary liver carcinoma and hepatitis B virus infection.

This clonotype appeared many times. A clone one base away is much larger, so this may be a read error. Here the CDR3 omits its conserved ending phenylalanine or tryptophan, so a read error is the likely source. This chain joins TRBV12-3 or TRBV12-4 and TRBJ2-1; D uncertain. The germline V and J ends were trimmed by 8 bases and 7 bases, with 9 bases remaining between them. The CDR3 has 11 amino acids. The CDR3 sequence is CASSKVNEQFL. The CDR3 DNA reads as TGTGCCAGCTCGAAAGTTAATGAGCAGTTCCTC.

To note about this clonotype: One end of the junction does not line up with germline, which may come from a read error. V usage is TRBV29-1 and J usage is TRBJ2-1; D is unresolved. Germline CDR1 reads SQVTM; CDR2 reads ANQGSEA. The CDR3 has 10 residues. The CDR3 DNA reads as TGCAATGTTGGAAACAATGAGCTGTTCTTC. Translation gives CNVGNNELFF.

The chain has TRBV10-3 and TRBJ2-3; perhaps TRBD2 as D (5 bases). V dropped 5 bases and J dropped 0 bases, with 12 bases sitting between them. The CDR3 runs to 15 residues. The germline V gene encodes CDR1 ENHRY and CDR2 SYGVKD. The CDR3 sequence: CAISPVGASTDTQYF. CDR3 sequence (DNA): TGTGCCATCAGTCCGGTGGGAGCTAGCACAGATACGCAGTATTTT.

Note on this clonotype: A read error may account for a junction end that differs from germline. The V and J genes are TRBV6-1 and TRBJ1-5; 9 bases are a match to TRBD1. The CDR3 loop spans 12 amino acids. Germline V CDR1 and CDR2: MNHNS, SASEGT. In nucleotides, the CDR3 is TGTGCTAGCAGGGACAGGGTGGTGCCCCACCATTTT. Translated: CASRDRVVPHHF.

Notes on this clonotype: Without the conserved terminal phenylalanine or tryptophan, this CDR3 likely stems from a read error. This chain uses TRBV30 with TRBJ2-7; D remains unclear. CDR1 and CDR2 (germline): GTSNPN, SVGIG (reference sequence). This CDR3 contains 12 residues. The V end was cut by 2 bases, the J end by 7 bases, with 12 bases between. The CDR3 spells CAWSRYMSEQYS. CDR3 coding DNA: TGTGCCTGGAGTCGGTACATGAGTGAGCAGTACTCC.

In this sample, this clonotype turned up a few times. A much bigger clone sits one base away, suggesting this may be a read error. V gene TRBV6-6 combines with J gene TRBJ1-5, with D hard to call. The CDR3 extends over 16 amino acids. Germline loops: CDR1 MNHNY, CDR2 SVGAGI (reference sequence). The CDR3 DNA sequence: TGTGTCAGCAGTTACTCGATTCTTCCTAGCAATCAGCCCCAGCATTTT. Residues: CVSSYSILPSNQPQHF.

This rearrangement joins TRBV6-5 to TRBJ2-7; D is perhaps TRBD2 (6 bases). Trimming stripped 4 bases from V and 6 bases from J, with 16 bases between. CDR3 size: 14 residues. The germline gives CDR1 MNHEY, CDR2 SVGAGI. The DNA of the CDR3 is TGTGCCAGCAGTTCCACTGGGGGGAGCTCCGAGCAGTACTTC. This encodes CASSSTGGSSEQYF.

This clonotype has a single count. The genes are TRBV29-1 and TRBJ1-1; the D gene is possibly TRBD1 (5 bases). V lost 3 bases to trimming and J lost 7 bases, with 18 bases between them. The CDR3 extends over 14 amino acids. CDR1 and CDR2 (germline): SQVTM, ANQGSEA. In DNA form, the CDR3 reads TGCAGCGTTGATGCGACATGGGGCCTTGGTGAAGCTTTCTTT. This encodes CSVDATWGLGEAFF.

Worth noting for this clonotype: Germline is not matched at one junction end, which may reflect a read error. The V and J genes are TRBV2 and TRBJ2-7; 8 bases agree with TRBD2. This CDR3 has 11 residues. Germline V lookup: CDR1 SNHLY, CDR2 FYNNEI. The CDR3, as DNA: TGTGCCAGCAGGGGACTAGGTGAGCTGTACTTC. This codes for CASRGLGELYF.

The chain carries TRBV6-1 and TRBJ1-2, with 7 bases fitting TRBD1. After removal of 10 bases from V and 14 bases from J, the junction contained 19 bases not matched to a gene. CDR1 is MNHNS and CDR2 is SASEGT in the germline V gene. This CDR3 spans 13 amino acids. The CDR3, as DNA: TGTGCCACCAGGGACAGAATACCCCTATCGTATACCTTC. Translated, it gives CATRDRIPLSYTF.

This clonotype was detected ten times or more. The chain combines TRBV5-6 with TRBJ2-1, with TRBD1 identical over 7 bases. With 1 base clipped from V and 6 bases from J, the junction kept 7 bases outside the gene matches. Germline assignment: CDR1 SGHDT and CDR2 YYEEEE. The CDR3 has 15 residues. The CDR3 DNA sequence: TGTGCCAGCAGCTTGCAACAGGGGAAGGGCAATGAGCAGTTCTTC. Encoded protein: CASSLQQGKGNEQFF.

On this clonotype itself: The junction departs from the called germline gene at one end, perhaps through a read error. The chain employs TRBV7-9 and TRBJ2-1, with D possibly TRBD2 on 6 matching bases. Germline V gene data show CDR1 as SEHNR and CDR2 as FQNEAQ (reference sequence). CDR3 size: 15 residues. The CDR3 is CASGLEGGYYNEQLF. The CDR3 nucleotides read TGTGCCAGCGGCTTAGAAGGAGGGTATTACAATGAGCAGCTCTTC. Full variable domain (outside the CDR3, taken from reference TRBV7-9 and TRBJ2-1): DTGVSQNPRHKITKRGQNVTFRCDPISEHNRLYWYRQTLGQGPEFLTYFQNEAQLEKSRLLSDRFSAERPKGSFSTLEIQRTEQGDSAMYLCASGLEGGYYNEQLFGPGTRLTVL.

This clonotype has at least ten counts. The genes are TRBV7-9 and TRBJ2-1; 12 bases fit TRBD2. Germline CDR1 reads SEHNR; CDR2 reads FQNEAQ (reference sequence). The CDR3 is 19 residues long. V lost 2 bases, J lost 2 bases, and 10 bases stayed unmatched. The CDR3 DNA reads TGTGCCAGCAGCTTACCCGGGACTAGCGGGCTCAGAGCCTACAATGAGCAGTTCTTC. Its translation is CASSLPGTSGLRAYNEQFF.

With respect to this clonotype: The germline gene is not matched at one end of the junction; a read error may be the cause. The genes are TRBV6-5 and TRBJ2-1; no definite D call. Germline V CDR1 and CDR2: MNHEY, SVGAGI. This CDR3 has 14 residues. The CDR3 bases are TGCGCCAGCAGCCTCATGCGGATATACAATGAGCAGTTCTTC. Translated, it gives CASSLMRIYNEQFF.

This clonotype was detected a few times. A single base separates this from a much larger clone, so it may be a read error. The chain is built from TRBV6-1 and TRBJ1-2; D not resolved. V dropped 6 bases and J dropped 3 bases, with 11 bases sitting between them. This CDR3 comprises 13 residues. Germline-derived CDR1 and CDR2 are MNHNS and SASEGT. The CDR3 DNA follows: TGTGCCAGCAGCAAAATCGGTTACTATGGCTACACCTTC. Amino acids: CASSKIGYYGYTF.

As concerns this clonotype: A much larger clone lies a single base off, so this may be a read error. The J gene is TRBJ2-7, the V gene TRBV7-9, with 11 positions matching TRBD1. Germline CDR1 SEHNR, CDR2 FQNEAQ (reference sequence). The CDR3 has 15 residues. CDR3 residues: CASSGRDRGINEQHF. The CDR3 region has the DNA TGTGCCAGCAGCGGGCGGGACAGGGGGATAAACGAGCAGCACTTC.

Turning to this clonotype: One junction end disagrees with the germline gene, perhaps due to a read error. The CDR3 DNA follows: TGTGCCAGCTGTTTTAGGCAGGGTGACACCGGGGAGCTGTTTTTT. Translating gives CASCFRQGDTGELFF. The J gene is TRBJ2-2, the V gene TRBV12-3 or TRBV12-4; D is perhaps TRBD1 (5 bases). The CDR3 has 15 residues.

The J gene is TRBJ2-7, the V gene TRBV11-1, with TRBD1 matching over 7 bases. This CDR3 has 13 residues. From germline, CDR1 is SGHAT and CDR2 FQDESV (reference sequence). V lost 3 bases, J lost 6 bases, and 5 bases stayed unmatched. CDR3 sequence reads: CASSFYRGSEQYF. In nucleotides, the CDR3 is TGTGCCAGCAGCTTCTACAGGGGTAGCGAGCAGTACTTC.

A word on this clonotype: This sequence may be a read error, since a much larger clone differs from it by one base. This chain links TRBV28 with TRBJ1-2; tentative D call: TRBD1 (6 bases). Between the trimmed V and J ends, which lost 1 base and 5 bases, there was a span of 11 bases. The CDR3 extends over 14 amino acids. CDR1 is MDHEN, CDR2 SYDVKM, per germline. In DNA form, the CDR3 reads TGTGCCAGCAGTTTATCCACAGGGAGGTATGGCTACACCTTC. This codes for CASSLSTGRYGYTF.

As for this clonotype: A read error may account for a junction end that differs from germline. The chain combines TRBV12-3 or TRBV12-4 with TRBJ1-3; 7 bases line up with TRBD1. The CDR3 extends over 15 amino acids. Here the CDR3 DNA reads TGTGTCAGCAGATTAGGGCAGGGGGCTGGAAACACCATATATTTT. Translated: CVSRLGQGAGNTIYF.

This clonotype was counted at least ten times. The chain joins TRBV5-1 to TRBJ1-1, with D maybe TRBD1 (5 bases). Per the germline V gene, CDR1 is SGHRS and CDR2 is YFSETQ. This CDR3 has 14 amino acids. V was pared by 6 bases and J by 1 base, with 13 bases between. The CDR3 region has the DNA TGCGCCAGCATGCGTGGGGACCGGAACACTGAAGCTTTCTTT. The encoded protein is CASMRGDRNTEAFF. The variable domain in full, with the rest retrieved from reference TRBV5-1 and TRBJ1-1, is KAGVTQTPRYLIKTRGQQVTLSCSPISGHRSVSWYQQTPGQGLQFLFEYFSETQRNKGNFPGRFSGRQFSNSRSEMNVSTLELGDSALYLCASMRGDRNTEAFFGQGTRLTVV.

In this sample, this clonotype turned up once. A read error is likely, as this CDR3 ends without the conserved phenylalanine or tryptophan. The chain employs TRBV4-1 and TRBJ2-7; 8 bases are a match to TRBD1. Per the germline V gene, CDR1 is MGHRA and CDR2 is YSYEKL. This CDR3 comprises 16 residues. The CDR3 sequence: CASSQSRGPSSYEQYI. The DNA of the CDR3 is TGCGCCAGCAGCCAAAGCAGGGGGCCTAGCTCCTACGAACAGTACATC.

The chain employs TRBV5-5 and TRBJ2-1; possible D gene TRBD2, 6 bases. This CDR3 comprises 15 residues. CDR1 is SGHKS, CDR2 YYEKEE, per germline (reference sequence). Trimming removed 1 base from V and 10 bases from J, with 18 bases in between. The CDR3 reads CASSLRGAEAKEQFF. The DNA for the CDR3 is TGTGCCAGCAGCTTGCGCGGGGCTGAAGCCAAAGAGCAGTTCTTC.

The chain carries TRBV28 and TRBJ2-7; tentatively, D is TRBD2 (6 bases). Germline values: CDR1 MDHEN, CDR2 SYDVKM. The CDR3 covers 14 residues. Deletions cut 3 bases from V and 11 bases from J, with 20 bases between. CDR3 protein: CASSLPTGVNEKYF. The CDR3 DNA is TGTGCCAGCAGTTTGCCCACGGGGGTAAACGAAAAGTACTTC.

Concerning this clonotype itself: A much larger clone lies a single base off, so this may be a read error. This sequence joins TRBV28 and TRBJ1-6; D may be TRBD1 (5 bases). The germline V and J ends were trimmed by 4 bases and 9 bases, with 16 bases remaining between them. CDR3 length: 15 amino acids. Germline V gene sequence: CDR1 MDHEN, CDR2 SYDVKM. CDR3 region: CASSSRGSGFSPLHF. The CDR3 coding sequence is TGTGCCAGCAGTTCACGGGGGTCGGGATTTTCACCCCTCCACTTT.

A note on this clonotype: Since a much larger clone is just one base distant, this may be a read error. CDR3 nucleotide sequence: TGCGCCAGCAGCTTGTCTGAGACAGATACGCAGTATTTT. Translating it yields CASSLSETDTQYF. V is TRBV5-1 and J is TRBJ2-3; D is uncertain. Trimming cost V 1 base and J 3 bases, with 6 bases left between them. The CDR3 spans 13 residues. Germline loops: CDR1 SGHRS, CDR2 YFSETQ.